One sample yielded the 18 T cell receptor beta chains listed below, sequenced in a study of early T cells in non-severe SARS-CoV-2 infection. A single record per CDR3 protein comes from TCRdb applying MiXCR to the 5' RACE reads. The sample holds 75,000 to 95,000 distinct CDR3 sequences, around 16% seen once. Specimen: whole blood, collected at baseline. The origin of the receptors is an adult who was a healthcare worker with PCR-confirmed SARS-CoV-2 infection or an uninfected control (not recorded which).

About this clonotype: This could be a read error, since a much larger clone is one nucleotide away. The chain carries TRBV7-9 and TRBJ2-7; perhaps TRBD2 as D (5 bases). CDR1 is SEHNR and CDR2 is FQNEAQ in the germline V gene (reference sequence). There are 14 residues in the CDR3. The CDR3 region is CVSSVGRDHYEQYF. The CDR3 DNA sequence: TGTGTCAGCAGCGTCGGTCGGGATCACTACGAGCAGTACTTC.

The chain has TRBV2 and TRBJ2-7, with D perhaps matching TRBD2 (5 bases). CDR3 length: 15 amino acids. Germline lookup yields CDR1 SNHLY and CDR2 FYNNEI. Trimming pared 6 bases from V and 4 bases from J, leaving 19 bases between. The CDR3 spells CASSPDRGRRYEQYF. Here the CDR3 DNA reads TGTGCCAGCAGCCCCGATCGAGGGAGAAGGTACGAGCAGTACTTC.

This chain uses TRBV6-2 or TRBV6-3 with TRBJ1-3; tentatively, D is TRBD1 (5 bases). Germline assignment: CDR1 MNHEY and CDR2 SVGEGT. The ends were cut back, 4 bases at V and 0 bases at J, with 10 bases in the middle. This CDR3 is built from 15 residues. CDR3 sequence: CASSWTDSSGNTIYF. The CDR3 bases are TGTGCCAGCAGTTGGACCGACAGCTCTGGAAACACCATATATTTT.

This clonotype showed up just a few times. CDR3 sequence: CASSFLGVGEKLFF. CDR3 in DNA: TGTGCCAGCAGTTTTTTGGGCGTGGGTGAAAAACTGTTTTTT. V and J are TRBV28 and TRBJ1-4; D call uncertain. Germline loops: CDR1 MDHEN, CDR2 SYDVKM. V was pared by 3 bases and J by 7 bases, with 12 bases between. The CDR3 is 14 residues long.

The chain employs TRBV7-9 and TRBJ2-5; D not resolved. The CDR3 is made up of 13 amino acids. Per the germline V gene, CDR1 is SEHNR and CDR2 is FQNEAQ (reference sequence). The ends were cut back, 5 bases at V and 5 bases at J, with 12 bases in the middle. The CDR3 sequence is CASSHSSVETQYF. In DNA form, the CDR3 reads TGTGCCAGCAGCCACTCTTCCGTCGAGACCCAGTACTTC.

Only a few counts were recorded for this clonotype. V and J are TRBV12-3 or TRBV12-4 and TRBJ1-6; maybe TRBD1 (6 bases). The CDR3 runs to 13 residues. V was shortened by 8 bases and J by 7 bases, with 12 bases between the two germline ends. The chain's CDR3 is CASAGASNSPLHF. The CDR3, as DNA: TGTGCCAGCGCAGGGGCTTCAAATTCACCCCTCCACTTT.

The chain carries TRBV29-1 and TRBJ1-1; 7 bases fit TRBD1. Trimming removed 4 bases from V and 3 bases from J; junction bases left unmatched: 5. Per the germline V gene, CDR1 is SQVTM and CDR2 is ANQGSEA. The CDR3 is made up of 13 amino acids. For the CDR3, the DNA is TGCAGCGTTGGGGGGACAGCATACACTGAAGCTTTCTTT. It encodes CSVGGTAYTEAFF.

This clonotype was seen more than once but under ten times. This chain joins TRBV6-2 or TRBV6-3 and TRBJ2-1; D is uncertain. CDR3 size: 11 residues. V lost 6 bases to trimming and J lost 7 bases, with 7 bases between them. CDR1 and CDR2 (germline): MNHEY, SVGEGT. DNA for the CDR3: TGTGCCAGCAGCAACGCTAATGAGCAGTTCTTC. Translation: CASSNANEQFF.

This clonotype appeared once. V is TRBV7-9 and J is TRBJ2-1; D may be TRBD2 (5 bases). V was pared by 5 bases and J by 7 bases, with 12 bases between. Germline V gives CDR1 SEHNR, CDR2 FQNEAQ (reference sequence). The CDR3 extends over 13 amino acids. This CDR3 is CASSARRGNEQFF. In DNA, the CDR3 is TGTGCCAGCAGCGCGAGACGAGGGAATGAGCAGTTCTTC.

This clonotype was observed at least ten times. The chain carries TRBV18 and TRBJ2-5; possible D gene TRBD2, 5 bases. The CDR3 extends over 17 amino acids. The V end was cut by 4 bases, the J end by 5 bases, with 23 bases between. Germline loops: CDR1 KGHSH, CDR2 LQKENI. CDR3 sequence reads: CASSLLGAMTSAETQYF. CDR3 DNA sequence: TGTGCCAGCTCACTTCTGGGAGCGATGACCAGTGCTGAGACCCAGTACTTC.

The chain recombines TRBV24-1 with TRBJ1-2, with D maybe TRBD1 (6 bases). The CDR3 is 12 residues long. Germline V gene data show CDR1 as KGHDR and CDR2 as SFDVKD. The ends were cut back, 10 bases at V and 1 base at J, with 9 bases in the middle. The CDR3 spells CATSDSNYGYTF. The CDR3 DNA sequence: TGTGCCACTTCGGACAGTAACTATGGCTACACCTTC.

This clonotype was observed a handful of times. The genes are TRBV9 and TRBJ2-2, with D perhaps TRBD2 (5 bases). Trimming cost V 7 bases and J 5 bases, with 9 bases left between them. The CDR3 totals 12 residues. CDR1 and CDR2 (germline): SGDLS, YYNGEE. CDR3 nucleotides: TGTGCCAGCTCCGAGGGTACCGGGGAGCTGTTTTTT. Amino acid sequence: CASSEGTGELFF.

This clonotype showed up just a few times. The rearrangement uses TRBV7-9 and TRBJ2-3; a possible D gene is TRBD2 (5 bases). The CDR3 contains 14 residues. Germline V gene sequence: CDR1 SEHNR, CDR2 FQNEAQ (reference sequence). V shed 2 bases and J shed 4 bases, with 10 bases lying between them. CDR3 sequence (DNA): TGTGCCAGCAGCTTATTAGCGAGGTCAGATACGCAGTATTTT. Encoded protein: CASSLLARSDTQYF. The full variable domain, with the rest looked up from reference TRBV7-9 and TRBJ2-3, is DTGVSQNPRHKITKRGQNVTFRCDPISEHNRLYWYRQTLGQGPEFLTYFQNEAQLEKSRLLSDRFSAERPKGSFSTLEIQRTEQGDSAMYLCASSLLARSDTQYFGPGTRLTVL.

This sequence joins TRBV29-1 and TRBJ2-5; 10 nucleotides align to TRBD1. V lost 0 bases and J lost 5; bases outside the gene matches: 12. The length of the CDR3 is 17 residues. Per the germline V gene, CDR1 is SQVTM and CDR2 is ANQGSEA. The CDR3 nucleotides are TGCAGCGTTGAAGATCGAGAGACAGGGGGCTGGAAGGAGACCCAGTACTTC. Its translation is CSVEDRETGGWKETQYF.

This chain uses TRBV4-3 with TRBJ2-3; the match to TRBD2 covers 11 bases. J was trimmed by 4 bases and V by 5 bases; bases with no gene match: 5. Germline V gives CDR1 LGHNA, CDR2 YSLEER. The length of the CDR3 is 15 residues. The DNA for the CDR3 is TGCGCCAGCAGCAGAATACTAGCGGGGGCAGATACGCAGTATTTT. Amino acid sequence: CASSRILAGADTQYF.

The J gene is TRBJ2-3, the V gene TRBV4-1; 11 positions agree with TRBD2. CDR3 size: 19 residues. Germline V lookup: CDR1 MGHRA, CDR2 YSYEKL. J was trimmed by 5 bases and V by 4 bases; bases with no gene match: 17. CDR3 loop: CASSRQPNRLAGRKDTQYF. In nucleotides, the CDR3 is TGCGCCAGCAGCCGCCAACCAAACCGACTAGCGGGACGGAAAGATACGCAGTATTTT.

The V gene is TRBV10-3, the J gene TRBJ1-2, with no clear D. Deletions cut 2 bases from V and 7 bases from J, with 8 bases between. Germline values: CDR1 ENHRY, CDR2 SYGVKD. The CDR3 totals 12 residues. CDR3 in DNA: TGTGCCATCAGTGAGGGCGCTTCTGGCTACACCTTC. Its protein product is CAISEGASGYTF.

This clonotype was seen at least ten times. This rearrangement joins TRBV18 to TRBJ1-3; D is undetermined. Trimming removed 5 bases at V and 0 bases at J, with 11 bases between. The CDR3 consists of 15 residues. Per the germline V gene, CDR1 is KGHSH and CDR2 is LQKENI. The CDR3 region has the DNA TGTGCCAGCTCATCGCCCGGTCTCTCTGGAAACACCATATATTTT. Amino acids: CASSSPGLSGNTIYF.